One sample yielded the 8 T cell receptor beta chains listed below, sequenced in a study of blood T cell repertoires in COVID-19. Libraries were prepared by immunoSEQ multiplex PCR; TCRdb keeps only in-frame clonotypes and omits some of them. Of 120,000 or so clones listed, roughly 87% were seen once; the top ten hold roughly 8%. The sample was peripheral blood. These receptor sequences come from a human donor in a cohort sampled during active COVID-19.

The rearrangement uses TRBV28 and TRBJ2-1; 11 nucleotides line up with TRBD2. Trimming removed 3 bases from V and 9 bases from J; junction bases left unmatched: 16. The length of the CDR3 is 18 residues. Germline V lookup: CDR1 MDHEN, CDR2 SYDVKM. CDR3 sequence: CASSFQRAGLAGLSEQFF. The CDR3 coding sequence is TGTGCCAGCAGTTTTCAAAGGGCCGGACTAGCGGGTTTGAGTGAGCAGTTCTTC. Variable domain in full (rest from reference TRBV28 and TRBJ2-1): DVKVTQSSRYLVKRTGEKVFLECVQDMDHENMFWYRQDPGLGLRLIYFSYDVKMKEKGDIPEGYSVSREKKERFSLILESASTNQTSMYLCASSFQRAGLAGLSEQFFGPGTRLTVL.

The V call is TRBV7-3, the J call TRBJ2-1; 11 bases are a match to TRBD2. The J segment lost 9 bases and the V segment lost 5 bases, leaving 6 bases of the junction unmatched. Per germline, CDR1 SGHTA and CDR2 FQGTGA. This CDR3 has 14 residues. The CDR3: CASSASGGNGEQFF. CDR3 nucleotide sequence: TGTGCCAGCAGCGCTAGCGGGGGGAACGGTGAGCAGTTCTTC.

This chain connects TRBV5-6 to TRBJ2-1; 10 positions agree with TRBD1. V was pared by 3 bases and J by 1 base, with 7 bases of the junction left unmatched. Germline loops: CDR1 SGHDT, CDR2 YYEEEE. The CDR3 runs 17 residues. CDR3 region: CASSSRQGAESYNEQFF. Written as DNA, the CDR3 is TGTGCCAGCAGCTCAAGACAGGGGGCGGAATCCTACAATGAGCAGTTCTTC. The full variable domain, with the rest looked up from reference TRBV5-6 and TRBJ2-1, is DAGVTQSPTHLIKTRGQQVTLRCSPKSGHDTVSWYQQALGQGPQFIFQYYEEEERQRGNFPDRFSGHQFPNYSSELNVNALLLGDSALYLCASSSRQGAESYNEQFFGPGTRLTVL.

In its sample, this clone was seen once. V and J are TRBV9 and TRBJ1-1; 7 nucleotides match TRBD1. The CDR3 extends over 15 amino acids. V was pared by 4 bases and J by 0 bases, with 6 bases of the junction left unmatched. The germline gives CDR1 SGDLS, CDR2 YYNGEE. Written as DNA, the CDR3 is TGTGCCAGCAGCCTGTCTGGGACAGTGAACACTGAAGCTTTCTTT. Its translation is CASSLSGTVNTEAFF.

CDR3 residues: CASSQSSGLAGGHEQYF. The CDR3 coding sequence is TGTGCCAGCAGCCAATCCTCGGGACTAGCGGGGGGTCACGAGCAGTACTTC. The V gene is TRBV3-1 (or the pseudogene TRBV3-2), the J gene TRBJ2-7; 15 nucleotides align to TRBD2. V shed 2 bases and J 5 bases; nucleotides not matched to a gene: 7. CDR1 and CDR2 (germline): LGHDT, YNNKEL (reference sequence). This CDR3 contains 17 residues.

This clone was seen a few times. The V gene is TRBV9, the J gene TRBJ1-5; 8 nucleotides match TRBD1. This CDR3 spans 14 amino acids. V lost 3 bases to trimming and J lost 7 bases; unmatched junction nucleotides: 6. Germline loops: CDR1 SGDLS, CDR2 YYNGEE. This chain's CDR3 is CASSAGTGRQPQHF. Written as DNA, the CDR3 is TGTGCCAGCAGCGCGGGGACAGGTCGGCAGCCCCAGCATTTT.

The chain recombines TRBV20-1 with TRBJ2-7, with D unclear. The CDR3 has 11 amino acids. Looked up from germline, CDR1 is DFQATT and CDR2 is SNEGSKA (reference sequence). V was shortened by 3 bases and J by 5 bases, with 8 bases between the two germline ends. The CDR3 nucleotides read TGCAGTGCTAGCCGCCAGAACGAGCAGTACTTC. Translation gives CSASRQNEQYF.

The V and J genes are TRBV5-1 and TRBJ1-6, with D unresolved. Trimming pared 0 bases from V and 0 bases from J, leaving 4 bases between. The CDR3 contains 15 residues. Per germline, CDR1 SGHRS and CDR2 YFSETQ. The CDR3 DNA reads TGCGCCAGCAGCTTGGAGAGCTCCTATAATTCACCCCTCCACTTT. It is translated as CASSLESSYNSPLHF.